The present TCR beta chain was sequenced within a study of chemoradiotherapy in HPV16-positive cancers. Study overall: Candidate HPV-specific clones and shared TCR motifs came from a couple of HPV16-positive patients.

Study results and limitations: Only a couple of HPV16-positive patients supplied the functional HPV-specificity definition.

The repertoire was sequenced with immunoSEQ multiplex PCR; TCRdb's copy has only in-frame clones and lacks some. The data contain approximately 35,000 clones, about four fifths of them seen just once; the ten biggest clones take up 3% to 4%. The CDR3 runs to 14 residues. The germline V gene has CDR1 SGHRS and CDR2 YFSETQ. V was cut by 7 bases and J by 5 bases, with 18 bases left in between. On this clone itself: The antigen is unknown.

This chain uses TRBV5-1 with TRBJ1-1; D not resolved. This receptor was identified in a human donor with HPV-associated anogenital cancer. The sample consisted of blood, taken from a patient who underwent chemoradiotherapy. The CDR3 protein is CASGSEPFSTEAFF. The CDR3 DNA is TGCGCCAGCGGTTCCGAACCGTTCTCGACTGAAGCTTTCTTT. Based on the CDR3 plus reference TRBV5-1 and TRBJ1-1, the full variable domain is KAGVTQTPRYLIKTRGQQVTLSCSPISGHRSVSWYQQTPGQGLQFLFEYFSETQRNKGNFPGRFSGRQFSNSRSEMNVSTLELGDSALYLCASGSEPFSTEAFFGQGTRLTVV.